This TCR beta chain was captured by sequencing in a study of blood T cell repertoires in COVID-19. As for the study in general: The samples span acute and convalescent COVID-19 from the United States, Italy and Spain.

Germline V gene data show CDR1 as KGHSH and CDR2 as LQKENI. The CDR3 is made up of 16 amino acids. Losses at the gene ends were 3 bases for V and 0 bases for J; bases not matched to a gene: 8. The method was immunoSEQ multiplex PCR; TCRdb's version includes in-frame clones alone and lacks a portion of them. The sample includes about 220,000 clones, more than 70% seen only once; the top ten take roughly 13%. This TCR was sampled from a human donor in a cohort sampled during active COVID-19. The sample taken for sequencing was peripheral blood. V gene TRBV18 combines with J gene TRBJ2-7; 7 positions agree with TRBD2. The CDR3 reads CASSPQGAGSSYEQYF. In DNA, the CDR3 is TGTGCCAGCTCACCGCAAGGAGCGGGGAGCTCCTACGAGCAGTACTTC.